This T cell receptor (beta chain) originates from a study of cytomegalovirus exposure and HLA in healthy donors (dated 2017 in TCRdb). About the full investigation: According to a later analysis, the roughly 130 validation repertoires were produced on the same platform as the roughly 700 repertoires of the first cohort. To predict cytomegalovirus infection status, the study brought together high-throughput TCR immunosequencing, statistical association of individual TCRs with disease status, and machine learning. The study aimed to test whether cataloging public T cell receptors could reveal signatures of past pathogen exposure. In addition to the first cohort of approximately 650 subjects, a separate validation cohort of some 120 different subjects was used.

This clone was seen a single time. Its cognate antigen has yet to be identified. The sample holds no much larger clone one base away, and base qualities are not on file. Receptor libraries were prepared by the immunoSEQ multiplex PCR assay. Per the authors' processing: To diagnose cytomegalovirus status from the catalog of TCR beta chain sequences, a statistical classification framework was built. TCRdb's version of the immuneACCESS table is confined to in-frame rearrangements and falls short of the full clone set. An unresolved V gene accounts for under half of the shortfall where checked; the remainder is of unknown origin. From that table come the V and J calls and clone size; the DNA was used to work out D and trimming. The sample records roughly 280,000 clones, around 86% of which are singletons. The ten largest clones represent around 1% of the sample. The donors were included in the validation cohort of some 110 subjects, a group kept apart from the roughly 700-subject first cohort.

From a lookup of the germline V gene, CDR1 and CDR2 are SGHRS and YFSETQ. From its cysteine to its phenylalanine, the CDR3 spans 13 amino acids. Just CDR3 DNA is preserved here, 39 bases in frame from base 1. At the junction V is shortened by 0 bases and J by 3 bases, with 5 bases in between. Beyond this particular receptor, the publication reports: The authors suggested that the approach could potentially be generalized to other disease states and immunological phenotypes. While some public TCRs were present in many individuals, most TCR sequences turned up only very rarely across donors. The study listed approximately 150 TCR beta chains as associated with cytomegalovirus. A later analysis had no HLA typing for the validation cohort, so co-occurrence there was scored across all 130 or so repertoires. A later analysis found that TCRs clustered in the first cohort also tended to co-occur in the 95 to 150 validation repertoires, with more than 90% of cluster scores above 0. The classifier was reported to diagnose cytomegalovirus status with high specificity and sensitivity in both the original and validation cohorts. In vitro tests confirmed that three of the cytomegalovirus-associated TCR beta chains recognize cytomegalovirus antigens.

The chain is assembled from TRBV5-1 and TRBJ2-3, with TRBD2 tentatively as D gene (5 bases match). Specimen: PBMCs. The source of this sequence is a young woman in good health and CMV-seronegative. The DNA sequence follows: TGCGCCAGCAGCTTGGGGAGGACAGATACGCAGTATTTT. It translates to CASSLGRTDTQYF.